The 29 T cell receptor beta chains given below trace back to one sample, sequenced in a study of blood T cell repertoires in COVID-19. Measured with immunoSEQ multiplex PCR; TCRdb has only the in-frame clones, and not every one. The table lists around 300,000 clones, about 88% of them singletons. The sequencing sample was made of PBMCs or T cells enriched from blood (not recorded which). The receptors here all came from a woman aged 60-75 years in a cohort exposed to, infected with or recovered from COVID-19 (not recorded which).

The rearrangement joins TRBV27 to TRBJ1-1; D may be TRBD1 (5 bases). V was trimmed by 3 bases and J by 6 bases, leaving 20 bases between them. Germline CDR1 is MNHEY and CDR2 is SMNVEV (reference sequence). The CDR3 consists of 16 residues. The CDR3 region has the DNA TGTGCCAGCAGTTTTAGGCGGGGCGTAATGTTATCTGAAGCTTTCTTT. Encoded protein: CASSFRRGVMLSEAFF.

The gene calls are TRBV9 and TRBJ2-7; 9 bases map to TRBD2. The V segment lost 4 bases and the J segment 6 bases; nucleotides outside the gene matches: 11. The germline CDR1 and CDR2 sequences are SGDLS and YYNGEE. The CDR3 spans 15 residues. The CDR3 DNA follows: TGTGCCAGCAGCCCCCGCGCGGGAGGGCACCTCGAGCAGTACTTC. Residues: CASSPRAGGHLEQYF.

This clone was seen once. In DNA, the CDR3 is TGTGCCAGCAGCCAAGATTGGACTAGCGGGAGTACAGGGGAGCTGTTTTTT. It translates to CASSQDWTSGSTGELFF. The genes are TRBV3-1 (or the pseudogene TRBV3-2) and TRBJ2-2; TRBD2 matches 13 bases. CDR3 size: 17 residues. Germline loops: CDR1 LGHDT, CDR2 YNNKEL (reference sequence). V shed 0 bases, J shed 8 bases, and the junction held 6 bases outside the gene matches.

The CDR3 DNA reads TGTGCCAGCAGCCGGACCAATTGGGGGGGCCAAGAGACCCAGTACTTC. Amino acid sequence: CASSRTNWGGQETQYF. The genes are TRBV11-2 and TRBJ2-5, with 7 bases identical to TRBD2. The germline V gene encodes CDR1 SGHAT and CDR2 FQNNGV. The CDR3 runs to 16 residues. V shed 5 bases, J shed 1 base, and the junction held 10 bases outside the gene matches.

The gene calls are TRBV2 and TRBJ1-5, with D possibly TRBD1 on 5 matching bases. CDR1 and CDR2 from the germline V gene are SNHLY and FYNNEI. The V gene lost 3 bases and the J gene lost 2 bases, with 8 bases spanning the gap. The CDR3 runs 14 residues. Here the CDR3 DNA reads TGTGCCAGCAGTGAGGGGCAGGGCAATCAGCCCCAGCATTTT. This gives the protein CASSEGQGNQPQHF.

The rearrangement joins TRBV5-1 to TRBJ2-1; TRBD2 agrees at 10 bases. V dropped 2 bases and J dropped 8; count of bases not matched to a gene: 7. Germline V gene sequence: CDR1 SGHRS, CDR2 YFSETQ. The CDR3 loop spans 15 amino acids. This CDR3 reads CASSLTSGTTHEQFF. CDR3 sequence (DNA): TGCGCCAGCAGCTTAACTAGCGGGACTACCCATGAGCAGTTCTTC.

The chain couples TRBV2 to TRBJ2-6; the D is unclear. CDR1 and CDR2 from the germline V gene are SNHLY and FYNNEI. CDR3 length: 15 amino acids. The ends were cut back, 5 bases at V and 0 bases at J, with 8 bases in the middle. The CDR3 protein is CASSSSSSGANVLTF. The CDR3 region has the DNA TGTGCCAGCAGTTCCTCTAGCTCTGGGGCCAACGTCCTGACTTTC.

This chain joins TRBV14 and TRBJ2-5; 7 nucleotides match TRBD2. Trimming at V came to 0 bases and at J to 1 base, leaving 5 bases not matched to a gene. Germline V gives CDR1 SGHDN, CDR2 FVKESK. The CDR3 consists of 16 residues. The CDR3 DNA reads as TGTGCCAGCAGCCAAGATGGGGAGGGCCTCCAAGAGACCCAGTACTTC. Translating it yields CASSQDGEGLQETQYF.

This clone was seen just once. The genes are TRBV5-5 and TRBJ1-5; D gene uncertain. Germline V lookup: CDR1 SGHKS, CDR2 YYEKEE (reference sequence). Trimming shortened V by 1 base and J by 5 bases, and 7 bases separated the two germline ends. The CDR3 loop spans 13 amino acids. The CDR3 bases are TGTGCCAGCAGCTTGCGGGGTGATCAGCCCCAGCATTTT. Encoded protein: CASSLRGDQPQHF.

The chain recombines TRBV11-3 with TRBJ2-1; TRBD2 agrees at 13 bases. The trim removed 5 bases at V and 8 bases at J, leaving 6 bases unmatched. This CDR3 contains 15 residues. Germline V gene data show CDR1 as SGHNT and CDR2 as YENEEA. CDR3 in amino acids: CASSPRTSGSDEQFF. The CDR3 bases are TGTGCCAGCAGCCCACGGACTAGCGGGAGTGATGAGCAGTTCTTC.

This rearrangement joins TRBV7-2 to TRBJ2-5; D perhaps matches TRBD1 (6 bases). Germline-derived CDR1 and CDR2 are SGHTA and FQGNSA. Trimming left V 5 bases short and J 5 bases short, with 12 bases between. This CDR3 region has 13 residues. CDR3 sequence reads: CASSGTGHETQYF. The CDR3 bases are TGTGCCAGCAGCGGAACAGGGCACGAGACCCAGTACTTC.

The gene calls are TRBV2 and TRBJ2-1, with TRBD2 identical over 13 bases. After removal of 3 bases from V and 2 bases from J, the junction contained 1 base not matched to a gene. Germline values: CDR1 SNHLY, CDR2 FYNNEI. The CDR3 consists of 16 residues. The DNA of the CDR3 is TGTGCCAGCAGTGAGGGACTAGCGGGACCCTACAATGAGCAGTTCTTC. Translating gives CASSEGLAGPYNEQFF. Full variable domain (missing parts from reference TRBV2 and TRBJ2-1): EPEVTQTPSHQVTQMGQEVILRCVPISNHLYFYWYRQILGQKVEFLVSFYNNEISEKSEIFDDQFSVERPDGSNFTLKIRSTKLEDSAMYFCASSEGLAGPYNEQFFGPGTRLTVL.

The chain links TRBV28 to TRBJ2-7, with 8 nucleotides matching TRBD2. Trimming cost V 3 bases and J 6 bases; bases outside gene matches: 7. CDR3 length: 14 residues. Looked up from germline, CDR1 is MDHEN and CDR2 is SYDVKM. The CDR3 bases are TGTGCCAGCAGTTTCGCCGGGGGGGGCCTCGAGCAGTACTTC. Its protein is CASSFAGGGLEQYF. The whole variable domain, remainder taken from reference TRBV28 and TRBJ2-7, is DVKVTQSSRYLVKRTGEKVFLECVQDMDHENMFWYRQDPGLGLRLIYFSYDVKMKEKGDIPEGYSVSREKKERFSLILESASTNQTSMYLCASSFAGGGLEQYFGPGTRLTVT.

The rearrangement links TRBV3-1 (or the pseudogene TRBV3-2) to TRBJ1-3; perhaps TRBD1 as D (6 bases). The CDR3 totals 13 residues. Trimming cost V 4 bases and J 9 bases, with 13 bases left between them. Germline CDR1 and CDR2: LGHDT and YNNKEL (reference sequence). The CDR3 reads CASSPNQGSTIYF. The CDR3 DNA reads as TGTGCCAGCAGCCCGAATCAGGGGAGCACCATATATTTT.

The CDR3 coding sequence is TGCGCCAGCAGCTTGTCCGGGCTCAGGACTAGCGGGAGGGGAGAGCAGTTCTTC. Protein: CASSLSGLRTSGRGEQFF. This chain links TRBV5-1 with TRBJ2-1; 15 nucleotides match TRBD2. Germline trimming cut 1 base from V and 10 bases from J; bases unmatched to any gene: 12. Germline CDR1 reads SGHRS; CDR2 reads YFSETQ. This CDR3 contains 18 residues.

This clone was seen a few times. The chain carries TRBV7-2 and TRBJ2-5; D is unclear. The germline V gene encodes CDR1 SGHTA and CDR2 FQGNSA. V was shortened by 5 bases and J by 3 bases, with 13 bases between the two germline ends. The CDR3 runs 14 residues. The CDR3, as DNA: TGTGCCAGCAGCCCGAATGACGGAGAAGAGACCCAGTACTTC. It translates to CASSPNDGEETQYF. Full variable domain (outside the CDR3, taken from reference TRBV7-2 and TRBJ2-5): GAGVSQSPSNKVTEKGKDVELRCDPISGHTALYWYRQSLGQGLEFLIYFQGNSAPDKSGLPSDRFSAERTGGSVSTLTIQRTQQEDSAVYLCASSPNDGEETQYFGPGTRLLVL.

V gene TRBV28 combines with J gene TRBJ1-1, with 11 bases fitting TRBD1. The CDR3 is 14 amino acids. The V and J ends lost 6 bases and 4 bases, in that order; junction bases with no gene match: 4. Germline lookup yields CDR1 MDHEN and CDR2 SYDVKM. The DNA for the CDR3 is TGTGCCAGCAGGGGACAGGGGGGAGGCACTGAAGCTTTCTTT. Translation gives CASRGQGGGTEAFF. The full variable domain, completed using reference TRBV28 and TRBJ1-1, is DVKVTQSSRYLVKRTGEKVFLECVQDMDHENMFWYRQDPGLGLRLIYFSYDVKMKEKGDIPEGYSVSREKKERFSLILESASTNQTSMYLCASRGQGGGTEAFFGQGTRLTVV.

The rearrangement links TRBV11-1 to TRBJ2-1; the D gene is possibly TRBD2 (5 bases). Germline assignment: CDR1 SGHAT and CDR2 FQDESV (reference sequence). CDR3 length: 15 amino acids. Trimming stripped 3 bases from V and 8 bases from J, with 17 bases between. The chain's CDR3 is CASSLSSSSVDEQFF. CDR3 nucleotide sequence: TGTGCCAGCAGCTTGAGTTCTAGCTCGGTAGATGAGCAGTTCTTC.

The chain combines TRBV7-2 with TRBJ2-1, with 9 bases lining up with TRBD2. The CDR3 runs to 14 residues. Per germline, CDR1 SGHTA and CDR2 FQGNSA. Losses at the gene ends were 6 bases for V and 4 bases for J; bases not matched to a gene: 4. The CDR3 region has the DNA TGTGCCAGCAGTAAGCGGGAGGAGTACAATGAGCAGTTCTTC. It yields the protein CASSKREEYNEQFF.

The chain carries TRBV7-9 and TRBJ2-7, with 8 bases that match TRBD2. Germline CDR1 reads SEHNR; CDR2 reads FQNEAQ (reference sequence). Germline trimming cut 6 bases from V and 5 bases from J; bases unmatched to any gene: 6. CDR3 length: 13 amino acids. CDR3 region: CASSGLASHEQYF. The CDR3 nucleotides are TGTGCCAGCAGTGGACTAGCTTCCCACGAGCAGTACTTC. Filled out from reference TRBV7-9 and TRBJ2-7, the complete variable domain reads DTGVSQNPRHKITKRGQNVTFRCDPISEHNRLYWYRQTLGQGPEFLTYFQNEAQLEKSRLLSDRFSAERPKGSFSTLEIQRTEQGDSAMYLCASSGLASHEQYFGPGTRLTVT.

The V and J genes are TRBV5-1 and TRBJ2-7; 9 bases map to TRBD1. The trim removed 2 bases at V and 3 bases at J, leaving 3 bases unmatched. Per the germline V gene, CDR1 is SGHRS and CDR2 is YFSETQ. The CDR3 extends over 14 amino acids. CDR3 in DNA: TGCGCCAGCAGCTTAGGGACAGGGAACTACGAGCAGTACTTC. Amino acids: CASSLGTGNYEQYF.

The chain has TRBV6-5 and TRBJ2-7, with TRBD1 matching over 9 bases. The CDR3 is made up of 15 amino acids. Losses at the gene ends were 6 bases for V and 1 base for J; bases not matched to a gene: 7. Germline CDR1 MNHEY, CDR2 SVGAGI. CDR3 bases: TGTGCCAGCAGGGAGACAGGGGGATCGTCCTACGAGCAGTACTTC. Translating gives CASRETGGSSYEQYF.

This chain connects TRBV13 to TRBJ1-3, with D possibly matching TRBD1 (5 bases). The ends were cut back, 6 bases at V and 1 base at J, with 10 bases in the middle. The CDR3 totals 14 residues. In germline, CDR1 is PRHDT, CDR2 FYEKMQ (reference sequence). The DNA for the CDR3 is TGTGCCAGCAGGACGGGGGTTTCTGGAAACACCATATATTTT. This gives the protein CASRTGVSGNTIYF.

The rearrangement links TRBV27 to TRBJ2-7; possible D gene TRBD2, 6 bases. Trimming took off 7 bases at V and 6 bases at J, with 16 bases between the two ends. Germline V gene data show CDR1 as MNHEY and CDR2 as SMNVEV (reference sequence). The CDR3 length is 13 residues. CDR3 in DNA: TGTGCCAGCACCCAAAATCGGGGAGGCGAGCAGTACTTC. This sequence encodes CASTQNRGGEQYF.

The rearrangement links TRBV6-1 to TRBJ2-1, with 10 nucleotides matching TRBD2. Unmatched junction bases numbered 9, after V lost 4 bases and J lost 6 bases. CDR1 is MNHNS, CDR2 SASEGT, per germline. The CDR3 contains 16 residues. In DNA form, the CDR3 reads TGTGCCAGCAGTGGCGGAAAAGGGACTAGCGCCAATGAGCAGTTCTTC. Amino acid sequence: CASSGGKGTSANEQFF.

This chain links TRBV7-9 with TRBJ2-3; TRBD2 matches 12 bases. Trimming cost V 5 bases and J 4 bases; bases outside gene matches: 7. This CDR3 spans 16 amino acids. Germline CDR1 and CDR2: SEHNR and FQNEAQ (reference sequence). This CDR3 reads CASSGRLAGAPDTQYF. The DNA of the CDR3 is TGTGCCAGCAGCGGACGACTAGCGGGAGCTCCAGATACGCAGTATTTT. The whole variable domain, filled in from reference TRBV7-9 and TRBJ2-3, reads DTGVSQNPRHKITKRGQNVTFRCDPISEHNRLYWYRQTLGQGPEFLTYFQNEAQLEKSRLLSDRFSAERPKGSFSTLEIQRTEQGDSAMYLCASSGRLAGAPDTQYFGPGTRLTVL.

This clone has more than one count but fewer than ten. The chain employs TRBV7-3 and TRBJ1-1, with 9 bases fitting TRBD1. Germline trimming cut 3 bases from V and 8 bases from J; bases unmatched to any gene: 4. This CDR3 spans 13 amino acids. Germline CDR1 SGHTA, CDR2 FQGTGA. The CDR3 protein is CASSFTGGIEAFF. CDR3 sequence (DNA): TGTGCCAGCAGCTTCACAGGGGGCATAGAAGCTTTCTTT.

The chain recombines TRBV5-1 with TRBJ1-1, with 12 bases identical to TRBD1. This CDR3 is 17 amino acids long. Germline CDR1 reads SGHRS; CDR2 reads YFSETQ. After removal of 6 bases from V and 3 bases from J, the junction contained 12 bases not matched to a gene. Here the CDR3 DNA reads TGCGCCAGCAACCCGGGACAGGGGGCGATTTTTTACACTGAAGCTTTCTTT. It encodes CASNPGQGAIFYTEAFF. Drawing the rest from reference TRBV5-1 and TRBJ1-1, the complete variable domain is KAGVTQTPRYLIKTRGQQVTLSCSPISGHRSVSWYQQTPGQGLQFLFEYFSETQRNKGNFPGRFSGRQFSNSRSEMNVSTLELGDSALYLCASNPGQGAIFYTEAFFGQGTRLTVV.

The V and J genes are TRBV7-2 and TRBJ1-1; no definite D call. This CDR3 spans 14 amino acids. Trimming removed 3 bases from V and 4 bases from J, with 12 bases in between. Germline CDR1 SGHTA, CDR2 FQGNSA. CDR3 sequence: CASSFLAEGTEAFF. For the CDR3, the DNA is TGTGCCAGCAGCTTTCTGGCGGAGGGCACTGAAGCTTTCTTT.